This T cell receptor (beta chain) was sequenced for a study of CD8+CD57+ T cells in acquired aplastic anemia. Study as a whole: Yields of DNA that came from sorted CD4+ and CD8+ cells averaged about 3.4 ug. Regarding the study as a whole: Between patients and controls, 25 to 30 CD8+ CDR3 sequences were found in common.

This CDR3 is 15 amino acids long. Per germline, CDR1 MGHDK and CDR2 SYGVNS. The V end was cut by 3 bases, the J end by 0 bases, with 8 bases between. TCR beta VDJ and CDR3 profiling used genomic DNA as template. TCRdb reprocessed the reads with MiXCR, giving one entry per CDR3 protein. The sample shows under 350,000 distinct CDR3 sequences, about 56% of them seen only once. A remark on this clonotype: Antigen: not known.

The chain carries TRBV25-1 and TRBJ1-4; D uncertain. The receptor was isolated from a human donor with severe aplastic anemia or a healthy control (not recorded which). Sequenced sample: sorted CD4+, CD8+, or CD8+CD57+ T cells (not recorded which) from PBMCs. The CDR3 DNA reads TGTGCCAGCAGTGATGGCAGTGCAACTAATGAAAAACTGTTTTTT. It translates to CASSDGSATNEKLFF.